Listed here is a single T cell receptor beta chain. It lacks a known antigen. Compared with germline, one end of the junction differs, possibly owing to a read error. The cohort comprised more than 550 healthy bone marrow donors. All cohort members were sampled while nominally healthy, although unrecorded immune exposures were likely present. The donor tested CMV seronegative and was one of the 352 seronegative cohort members. Every donor gave a peripheral blood sample, and the peripheral blood mononuclear cells from that sample were used for TCR beta sequencing. The Qiagen DNeasy Blood Extraction Kit was used to extract genomic DNA from the blood cell samples. To prepare the library, the immunoSEQ multiplex PCR assay was applied. For the multiplex PCR, a mixture combining 60 forward primers for TCR Vbeta segments and 13 reverse primers for TCR Jbeta segments was used. The CDR3 region of rearranged TCR beta genes was amplified from genomic DNA with a multiplex PCR assay. The amplified TCR beta libraries were sequenced on the Illumina HiSeq System as 87-base-pair reads. Per the original workflow: A later analysis tallied some 79 million unique TCR beta chains across the 666 repertoires, and approximately 12 million of those chains were shared by two or more donors. Raw reads were error-corrected and collapsed into unique sequences with a nearest-neighbor algorithm that merged closely related sequences to remove PCR and sequencing errors. Alignment of CDR3 sequences to IMGT reference sequences was used to assign V, D and J gene segments. For a sequence to be retained, a match of at least six nucleotides to both a V gene segment and a J gene segment was required. A rearrangement was called productive if the CDR3 had no stop codons and remained in frame with V and J, and every other rearrangement was called non-productive. CDR3 was defined according to IMGT convention as the region running from the second conserved V-encoded cysteine to the conserved J-encoded phenylalanine. The earlier analysis of some 550 of the donors excluded any sequence lacking an unambiguous match to a single V gene segment. In an earlier analysis of 587 of the donors, V segments were called functional above 56.7% productive rearrangements and were called segregating when the between-donor standard deviation exceeded 5%. A statistical classification framework was built for diagnosing cytomegalovirus status from the catalog of TCR beta chain sequences. In a later analysis, TCR nucleotide sequences were compared against IMGT/GENE-DB human TR gene sequences so that V and J genes could be assigned. A later analysis assigned CDR3 sequences and most-parsimonious VDJ recombination scenarios with the TCRdist pipeline. A later analysis defined each TCR beta chain by its CDR3 amino acid sequence plus V-gene family, and excluded reads lacking a unique V-gene family. To address suspected cross-contamination and a sequencing artifact, a later analysis removed approximately 600 highly shared, low-generation-probability nucleotide sequences. In a later analysis, a clonal expansion index was calculated for each public chain from normalized within-repertoire ranks of inferred template counts. Generation probabilities in a later analysis came from a VDJ recombination model fitted to out-of-frame rearrangements, and those results were checked against IGoR. In a later analysis, TCR-TCR, TCR-HLA and TCR-CMV co-occurrence was scored with hypergeometric tests, and a repertoire-size bias correction was applied to TCR pairs. In a later analysis, false discovery rates were estimated by permuting HLA or CMV assignments 20 times. In a later analysis, co-occurring TCRs were grouped using DBSCAN, and TCRdist sequence similarity was added for clustering within HLA-allele-positive subsets. Co-occurrence clustering excluded repertoires with fewer than 30,000 or more than 120,000 public chains, plus five with anomalous nucleotide sharing. Not all clones reach the TCRdb copy of this immuneACCESS table, which keeps in-frame sequences only. Checked studies attribute under half of the gap to unresolved V genes and leave the rest unexplained. The V and J calls and the clone size are those of that table, but D and trimming were determined from the DNA. This sample lists around 130,000 clones; 80% were detected once. More than 2.5% of the sample belongs to the ten largest clones.

The source of the sample is a study of cytomegalovirus exposure and HLA in healthy donors (dated 2017 in TCRdb). Study-wide context: According to an earlier analysis of around 600 of the donors, some 180 million T cells yielded roughly 110 million unique TCR beta sequences and 276 Gb of sequence data. Every discovery cohort repertoire had been produced on one sequencing platform. High-throughput TCR immunosequencing, statistical association of individual TCRs with disease status, and machine learning were combined to predict cytomegalovirus infection status. A later analysis re-examined previously published TCR beta repertoires from more than 600 donors and added high-resolution HLA genotyping to investigate patterns of TCR occurrence. Across 300 to 500 genotyped donors of the cohort, an average of about 240,000 unique TCR beta nucleotide sequences per donor were sequenced, and approximately 17% of those sequences were non-productive. Along with the approximately 650-subject first cohort, a separate validation cohort of over 90 different subjects was used. Genome-wide SNP genotypes for about 55% of the roughly 670 donors were used in a later genetic analysis, which treated that subset as a discovery cohort. Using immunosequencing, the study profiled T cell repertoires from about 650 subjects and related those repertoires to cytomegalovirus serostatus. Donor age, sex, ethnicity and CMV serostatus were collected together with the repertoire data. The genetic ancestry cluster associated with self-reported Caucasian donors included about four fifths of the 398 genotyped donors. The study was designed to test whether signatures of past pathogen exposure could be identified by cataloging public T cell receptors. The number of donors typed differed by locus, with roughly 620-630 for A, B, C, DRB1 and DQB1, around 560 for DQA1, about 610 for DPA1, and 400 to 490 for DPB1. An earlier analysis of around 540 of the donors applied high-throughput TCR beta sequencing to assess whether each TCR beta V gene segment acted as functional or pseudogenic. Both class I and class II loci were covered by HLA typing, at four-digit resolution. Approximately 310 gigabases of sequencing data and 70 million to 100 million unique TCR sequences were included in an early release covering over 600 HLA-typed donors. In the later analysis, no new phenotypic data were used to find candidate immune exposures; instead, reliance was placed on TCR beta sequences and their occurrence across donors. Five DR-DQ haplotypes were handled as single units for association and clustering, since linkage in the cohort was strong. Paper-wide results and their limitations: Strong co-occurrence of HLA alleles, especially DR and DQ, made assigning TCR associations to individual alleles difficult. This cohort had only TCR beta chains sequenced, and the lack of alpha or paired-chain data limited which features could be detected. Some IMGT-functional V segments, including TRBV6-2 and TRBV6-3, could not be distinguished by the 87-base-pair reads and were therefore excluded. The only immune exposure information available for the cohort was CMV serostatus. Presence/absence analyses assumed roughly uniform sequencing depth across donors, an assumption that may not hold. While some public TCRs were present in many individuals, most TCR sequences turned up only very rarely across donors. The study gave a list of about 170 TCR beta chains associated with cytomegalovirus. The earlier analysis of around 600 of the donors excluded about 16 rarely observed V segments, including chromosome 9 orphons, because counts were too low. A group of highly shared sequence variants was considered likely to be a technical artifact of the sequencing pipeline. The classifier was reported to diagnose cytomegalovirus status with high specificity and sensitivity in both the original and validation cohorts. A later analysis associated 17,000 or so TCR beta sequences with specific HLA alleles at a false discovery rate of 0.05. Because some donors lacked HLA typing at each locus, the association tests relied only on the typed subset. Several of the top co-occurrence clusters appeared to be linked to parvovirus B19, influenza, CMV and Epstein-Barr virus, according to a later analysis. The authors suggested that the approach could potentially be generalized to other disease states and immunological phenotypes. A later genetic analysis associated a missense DCLRE1C variant with V-gene and J-gene trimming of TCR beta chains, and an independent cohort replicated the association. In vitro tests confirmed that a few of the cytomegalovirus-associated TCR beta chains recognize cytomegalovirus antigens. According to a later analysis, most CMV-associated TCR beta chains appeared to be HLA-restricted, and the HLA associations seemed to be driven largely by CMV exposure. Linkage disequilibrium might explain the correlated functional status among segregating V segments, but an unknown experimental factor could not be ruled out. In a later analysis, the rate of TCR association differed among HLA loci, with DRB1 alleles having the most associated TCRs and HLA-C alleles having the fewest. A further reported finding was that TCR beta sequences accurately predicted the HLA-A and HLA-B alleles for most subjects in the first cohort. A later genetic analysis reported fewer N-insertions in productive TCRs among donors in an Asian-associated ancestry cluster than the 666-donor mean. Broadly in line with IMGT annotations, most TCR beta V segments showed up in productive rearrangements about 87% or about 30% of the time in an earlier analysis of several hundred of the donors. In a later analysis, HLA-associated TCR beta chains were found to be more clonally expanded and to have lower generation probabilities than equally common non-associated chains.

The CDR3 sequence holds 17 residues, the cysteine and phenylalanine included. Kept here is only the CDR3 DNA, which spans 51 bases and is read in frame from base 1. Taken from the germline V gene (reference sequence), the CDR1 and CDR2 loops are LNHDA and SQIVND. The chain employs TRBV19 and TRBJ2-4; TRBD1 matches 9 bases in the middle. The TCR comes from a male donor in good health and CMV-seronegative. The material sequenced was PBMCs. The nucleotide sequence is given as TGTGCCAGTAGCCGATCCGGGACAGGGTCTCCCAAAAACAGTCAGTACTTC. Protein translation: CASSRSGTGSPKNSQYF. Full variable domain (CDR3 extended with the reference TRBV19 and TRBJ2-4 proteins): DGGITQSPKYLFRKEGQNVTLSCEQNLNHDAMYWYRQDPGQGLRLIYYSQIVNDFQKGDIAEGYSVSREKKESFPLTVTSAQKNPTAFYLCASSRSGTGSPKNSQYFGAGTRLSVL.